The 13 T cell receptor beta chains in this list originate from one sample, sequenced in a study of Ad26.COV2.S vaccination and SARS-CoV-2 variants (dated by TCRdb to the early 2020s). Reading the label with the study, this specimen's treatment or condition is: about 20 received Ad26.COV2.S at low or high dose, single or two shots; about five received placebo; per-sample allocation not given. Repertoires of vaccine and placebo recipients were sequenced from samples taken on day 63 after the first injection. The method was the immunoSEQ multiplex PCR assay. Here the immuneACCESS table is served through TCRdb, limited to in-frame sequences with V and J called. Missing clones are a known gap in these copies; in checked studies unresolved V genes cover under half, and the rest lacks a known reason. Across this sample there are over 200,000 clones, with roughly 90% seen only once. The leading ten clones occupy over 8.5% of the sample.

The specimen was peripheral blood, collected in a trial of Ad26.COV2.S vaccine versus placebo. These receptors were taken from a person aged 18-65 years who received the Ad26.COV2.S COVID-19 vaccine or a placebo.

This chain connects TRBV7-8 to TRBJ2-5, with a weak D call TRBD2 (6 bases). V was shortened by 1 base and J by 1 base, with 10 bases between the two germline ends. CDR1 SGHVS and CDR2 FQNEAQ come from the germline V gene. This CDR3 region has 15 residues. CDR3 residues: CASSLGLAPQETQYF. The CDR3 region has the DNA TGTGCCAGCAGCTTAGGGCTAGCGCCCCAAGAGACCCAGTACTTC.

The chain joins TRBV11-3 to TRBJ2-3, with D perhaps matching TRBD2 (6 bases). V was cut by 5 bases and J by 6 bases, with 15 bases left in between. Germline V gives CDR1 SGHNT, CDR2 YENEEA. The CDR3 loop spans 14 amino acids. CDR3 sequence: CASSLGGPSDTQYF. The CDR3 DNA follows: TGTGCCAGCAGCCTGGGGGGACCCTCGGATACGCAGTATTTT.

This clone appeared a few times. The chain links TRBV7-2 to TRBJ1-1, with 7 bases identical to TRBD1. The germline gives CDR1 SGHTA, CDR2 FQGNSA. This CDR3 is built from 15 residues. V shed 5 bases, J shed 4 bases, and the junction held 10 bases outside the gene matches. CDR3 protein: CASSVDRVRSTEAFF. The CDR3 nucleotides are TGTGCCAGCAGCGTCGACAGGGTACGGAGCACTGAAGCTTTCTTT.

V and J are TRBV7-2 and TRBJ1-2; D is uncertain. CDR3 length: 14 amino acids. Trimming left V 5 bases short and J 3 bases short, with 13 bases between. Germline V CDR1 and CDR2: SGHTA, FQGNSA. In DNA, the CDR3 is TGTGCCAGCAGCCCCCCCGACGGATACTATGGCTACACCTTC. Translating gives CASSPPDGYYGYTF.

The gene calls are TRBV4-2 and TRBJ2-4; D might be TRBD2 (6 bases). V gave up 3 bases and J gave up 6 bases, with 9 bases separating them. Germline V gene data show CDR1 as LGHNA and CDR2 as YNFKEQ. The CDR3 spans 13 residues. CDR3 sequence: CASSQEGINIQYF. DNA of the CDR3: TGTGCCAGCAGCCAGGAGGGGATAAACATTCAGTACTTC.

The chain recombines TRBV19 with TRBJ2-5; D not resolved. Germline V CDR1 and CDR2: LNHDA, SQIVND (reference sequence). CDR3 length: 15 amino acids. V shed 2 bases and J shed 5 bases, with 15 bases lying between them. In nucleotides, the CDR3 is TGTGCCAGTAGTATACTTATAGATTCACGGGAGACCCAGTACTTC. As protein: CASSILIDSRETQYF.

This clone appeared a single time. The gene calls are TRBV14 and TRBJ2-7; TRBD1 matches 8 bases. Unmatched junction bases numbered 6, after V lost 3 bases and J lost 2 bases. The germline CDR1 and CDR2 sequences are SGHDN and FVKESK. The CDR3 consists of 15 residues. The CDR3 loop is CASSHSQGGAYEQYF. The CDR3 DNA reads as TGTGCCAGCAGCCACTCACAGGGGGGAGCCTACGAGCAGTACTTC.

The V call is TRBV6-5, the J call TRBJ2-1; tentative D call: TRBD2 (7 bases). V lost 11 bases and J 4 bases, leaving 15 bases between the germline ends. The V gene's germline CDR1 is MNHEY and CDR2 SVGAGI. The CDR3 sequence is 13 residues long. CDR3 sequence (DNA): TGTGCCGGTCGAGGGGGGGGTTACAATGAGCAGTTCTTC. Translation gives CAGRGGGYNEQFF.

Remarks on this clone: The junction departs from germline at one end; a sequencing error may be responsible. V and J are TRBV30 and TRBJ2-3; 8 bases are a match to TRBD1. The CDR3 is 13 residues long. CDR1 is GTSNPN and CDR2 is SVGIG in the germline V gene (reference sequence). Here the CDR3 DNA reads TGTGCCAGGAGACCAGGGGGCTCAGATACGCAGTATTTT. It specifies CARRPGGSDTQYF.

V and J are TRBV2 and TRBJ1-1; D unclear. Germline loops: CDR1 SNHLY, CDR2 FYNNEI. V lost 1 base, J lost 6 bases, and 12 bases lay in between. The CDR3 runs to 14 residues. The CDR3 spells CASSEGQLRPEAFF. CDR3 sequence (DNA): TGTGCCAGCAGTGAAGGGCAGTTGCGACCTGAAGCTTTCTTT.

This sequence joins TRBV28 and TRBJ1-5, with 7 nucleotides matching TRBD1. The V gene's germline CDR1 is MDHEN and CDR2 SYDVKM. The CDR3 loop spans 16 amino acids. Germline trimming cut 3 bases from V and 9 bases from J; bases unmatched to any gene: 14. The CDR3 here is CASSLPGTDASWPQHF. CDR3 DNA: TGTGCCAGCAGTTTGCCCGGGACAGATGCCTCATGGCCCCAGCATTTT.

The rearrangement uses TRBV2 and TRBJ2-1; 12 positions match TRBD2. CDR1 and CDR2 from the germline V gene are SNHLY and FYNNEI. V was pared by 6 bases and J by 5 bases, with 8 bases of the junction left unmatched. This CDR3 region has 16 residues. The CDR3 spells CASRGEGLAGHNEQFF. The CDR3 DNA is TGTGCCAGCAGAGGTGAGGGACTAGCGGGCCACAATGAGCAGTTCTTC. The whole variable domain, filled in from reference TRBV2 and TRBJ2-1, reads EPEVTQTPSHQVTQMGQEVILRCVPISNHLYFYWYRQILGQKVEFLVSFYNNEISEKSEIFDDQFSVERPDGSNFTLKIRSTKLEDSAMYFCASRGEGLAGHNEQFFGPGTRLTVL.

This rearrangement joins TRBV7-9 to TRBJ1-5, with D possibly TRBD1 on 6 matching bases. The ends were cut back, 3 bases at V and 6 bases at J, with 15 bases in the middle. Germline CDR1 is SEHNR and CDR2 is FQNEAQ (reference sequence). The length of the CDR3 is 15 residues. CDR3 sequence (DNA): TGTGCCAGCAGCTTTGCGGGGGGCGTGGGTCAGCCCCAGCATTTT. This codes for CASSFAGGVGQPQHF.